This TCR beta chain came from a study of cytomegalovirus exposure and HLA in healthy donors. This CDR3 spans 16 amino acids. V was pared by 3 bases and J by 0 bases, with 7 bases of the junction left unmatched. Germline CDR1 reads SGHTA; CDR2 reads FQGNSA. The assay was immunoSEQ multiplex PCR, and TCRdb's table has in-frame clones only and misses some. The sample contains 100,000 to 150,000 clones, nearly 90% of which appear only once. The donors were members of the validation cohort, which comprised roughly 130 subjects and was separate from the first cohort of roughly 700 subjects. The V call is TRBV7-2, the J call TRBJ1-1; 7 nucleotides agree with TRBD1. The TCR sequence derives from a young woman in good health and CMV-seronegative. Input material: PBMCs. The CDR3 DNA follows: TGTGCCAGCAGCTTTCTATCGACAGGGATGAACACTGAAGCTTTCTTT. Translated, it gives CASSFLSTGMNTEAFF.